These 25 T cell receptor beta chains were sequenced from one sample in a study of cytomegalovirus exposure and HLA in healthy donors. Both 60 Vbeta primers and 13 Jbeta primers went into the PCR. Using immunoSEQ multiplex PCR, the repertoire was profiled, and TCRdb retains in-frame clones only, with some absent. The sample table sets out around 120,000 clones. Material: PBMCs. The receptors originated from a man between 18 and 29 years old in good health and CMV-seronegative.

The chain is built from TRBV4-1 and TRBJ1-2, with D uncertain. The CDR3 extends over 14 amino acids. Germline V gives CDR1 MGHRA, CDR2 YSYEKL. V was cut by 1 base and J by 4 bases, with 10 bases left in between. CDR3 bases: TGCGCCAGCAGCCAAGGCGTCGCGTTCTATGGCTACACCTTC. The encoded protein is CASSQGVAFYGYTF.

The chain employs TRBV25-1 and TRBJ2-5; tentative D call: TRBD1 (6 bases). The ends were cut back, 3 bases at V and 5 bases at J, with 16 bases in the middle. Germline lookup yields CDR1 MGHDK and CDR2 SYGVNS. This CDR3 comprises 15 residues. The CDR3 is CASSDSTGVKETQYF. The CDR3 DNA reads TGTGCCAGCAGTGATTCGACAGGAGTAAAGGAGACCCAGTACTTC.

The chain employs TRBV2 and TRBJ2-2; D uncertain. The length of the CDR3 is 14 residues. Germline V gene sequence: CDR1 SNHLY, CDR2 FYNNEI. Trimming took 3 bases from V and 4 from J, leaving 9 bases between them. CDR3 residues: CASSDPRPTGELFF. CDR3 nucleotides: TGTGCCAGCAGTGATCCCAGGCCCACCGGGGAGCTGTTTTTT.

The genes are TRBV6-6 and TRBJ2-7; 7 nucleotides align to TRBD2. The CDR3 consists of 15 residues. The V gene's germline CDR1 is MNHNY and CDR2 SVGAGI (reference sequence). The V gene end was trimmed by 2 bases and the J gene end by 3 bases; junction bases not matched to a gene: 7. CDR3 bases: TGTGCCAGCAGTTACATAGCGGGCTCCTTCTACGAGCAGTACTTC. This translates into CASSYIAGSFYEQYF.

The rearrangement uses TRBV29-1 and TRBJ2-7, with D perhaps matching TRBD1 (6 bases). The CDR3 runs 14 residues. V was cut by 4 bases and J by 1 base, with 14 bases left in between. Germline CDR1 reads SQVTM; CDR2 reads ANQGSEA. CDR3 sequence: CSVATGDGSYEQYF. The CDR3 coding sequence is TGCAGCGTTGCGACAGGCGACGGGTCCTACGAGCAGTACTTC.

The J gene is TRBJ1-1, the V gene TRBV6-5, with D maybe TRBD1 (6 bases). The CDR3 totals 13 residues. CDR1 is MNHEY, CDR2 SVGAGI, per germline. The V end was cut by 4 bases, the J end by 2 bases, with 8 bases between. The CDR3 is CASSLQGNTEAFF. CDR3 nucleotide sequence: TGTGCCAGCAGTTTACAGGGAAACACTGAAGCTTTCTTT.

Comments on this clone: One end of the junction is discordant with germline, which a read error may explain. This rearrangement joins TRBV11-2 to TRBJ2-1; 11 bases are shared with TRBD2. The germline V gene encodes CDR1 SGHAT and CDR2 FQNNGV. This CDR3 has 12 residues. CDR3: CASSFSGRAPIF. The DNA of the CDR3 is TGTGCCAGCAGCTTTAGCGGGAGGGCCCCTATCTTC.

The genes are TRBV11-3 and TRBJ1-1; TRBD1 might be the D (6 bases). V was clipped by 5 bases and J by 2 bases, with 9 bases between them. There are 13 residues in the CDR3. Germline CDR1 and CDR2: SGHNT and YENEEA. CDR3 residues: CASSRGGNTEAFF. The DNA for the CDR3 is TGTGCCAGCAGCCGGGGGGGCAACACTGAAGCTTTCTTT. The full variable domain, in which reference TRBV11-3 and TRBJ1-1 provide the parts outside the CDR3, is EAGVVQSPRYKIIEKKQPVAFWCNPISGHNTLYWYLQNLGQGPELLIRYENEEAVDDSQLPKDRFSAERLKGVDSTLKIQPAELGDSAVYLCASSRGGNTEAFFGQGTRLTVV.

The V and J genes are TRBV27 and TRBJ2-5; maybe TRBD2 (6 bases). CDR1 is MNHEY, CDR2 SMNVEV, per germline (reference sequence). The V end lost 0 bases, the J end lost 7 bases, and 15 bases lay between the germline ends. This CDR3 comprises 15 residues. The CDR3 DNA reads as TGTGCCAGCAGTTTATCGCGAGGAGGGGAAGGGACCCAGTACTTC. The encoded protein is CASSLSRGGEGTQYF.

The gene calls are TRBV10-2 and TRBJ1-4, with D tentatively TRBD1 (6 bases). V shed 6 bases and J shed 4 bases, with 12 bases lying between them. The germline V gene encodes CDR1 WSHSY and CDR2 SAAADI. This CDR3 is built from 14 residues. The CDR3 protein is CASRGGTGNEKLFF. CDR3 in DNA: TGCGCCAGCAGAGGGGGTACGGGTAATGAAAAACTGTTTTTT.

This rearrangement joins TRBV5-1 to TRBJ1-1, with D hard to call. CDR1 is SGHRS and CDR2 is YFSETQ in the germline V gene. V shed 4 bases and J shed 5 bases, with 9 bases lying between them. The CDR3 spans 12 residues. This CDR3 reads CASSLTGTEAFF. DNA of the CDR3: TGCGCCAGCAGCCTAACGGGTACTGAAGCTTTCTTT.

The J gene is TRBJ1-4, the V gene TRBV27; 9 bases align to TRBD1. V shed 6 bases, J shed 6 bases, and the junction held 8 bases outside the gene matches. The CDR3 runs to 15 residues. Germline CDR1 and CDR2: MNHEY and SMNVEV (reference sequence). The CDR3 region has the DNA TGTGCCAGCAGGTTACAGGGGGCGGGGTATGAAAAACTGTTTTTT. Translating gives CASRLQGAGYEKLFF.

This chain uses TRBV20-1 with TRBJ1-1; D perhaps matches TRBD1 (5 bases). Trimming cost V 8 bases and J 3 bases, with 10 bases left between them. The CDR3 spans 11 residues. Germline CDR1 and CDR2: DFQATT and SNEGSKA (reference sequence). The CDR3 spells CSLTGDTEAFF. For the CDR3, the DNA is TGCAGTTTAACAGGAGACACTGAAGCTTTCTTT.

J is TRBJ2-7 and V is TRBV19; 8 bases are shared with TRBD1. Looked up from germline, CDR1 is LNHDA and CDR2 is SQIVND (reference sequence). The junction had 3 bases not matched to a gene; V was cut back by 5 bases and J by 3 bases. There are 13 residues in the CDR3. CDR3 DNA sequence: TGTGCCAGTAGTGCCGGACAGGGCTACGAGCAGTACTTC. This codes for CASSAGQGYEQYF.

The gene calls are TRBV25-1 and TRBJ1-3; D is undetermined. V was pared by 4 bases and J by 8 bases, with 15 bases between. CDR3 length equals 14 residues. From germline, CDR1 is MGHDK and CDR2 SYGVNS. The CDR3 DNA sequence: TGTGCCAGCAGTGCCTCCGTGAGGGTAGACACCATATATTTT. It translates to CASSASVRVDTIYF.

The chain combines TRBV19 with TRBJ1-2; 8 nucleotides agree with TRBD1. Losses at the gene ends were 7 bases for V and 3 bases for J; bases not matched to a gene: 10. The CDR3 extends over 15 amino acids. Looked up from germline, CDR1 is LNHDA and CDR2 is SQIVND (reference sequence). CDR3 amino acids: CASTRLNRGDYGYTF. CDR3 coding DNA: TGTGCCAGTACTCGCTTGAACAGGGGGGACTATGGCTACACCTTC.

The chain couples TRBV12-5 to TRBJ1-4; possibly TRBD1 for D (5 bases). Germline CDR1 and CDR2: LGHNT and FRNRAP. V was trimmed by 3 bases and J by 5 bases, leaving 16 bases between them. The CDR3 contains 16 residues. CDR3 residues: CASGFLGLQRNEKLFF. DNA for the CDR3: TGTGCTAGTGGTTTCCTGGGGCTACAAAGGAATGAAAAACTGTTTTTT.

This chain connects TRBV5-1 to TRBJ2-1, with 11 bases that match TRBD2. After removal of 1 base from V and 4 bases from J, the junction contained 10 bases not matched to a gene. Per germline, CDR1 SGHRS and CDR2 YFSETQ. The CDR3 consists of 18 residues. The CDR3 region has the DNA TGCGCCAGCAGCTTGTTCGCTAGCGGGGGGCTTTCTTACAATGAGCAGTTCTTC. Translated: CASSLFASGGLSYNEQFF.

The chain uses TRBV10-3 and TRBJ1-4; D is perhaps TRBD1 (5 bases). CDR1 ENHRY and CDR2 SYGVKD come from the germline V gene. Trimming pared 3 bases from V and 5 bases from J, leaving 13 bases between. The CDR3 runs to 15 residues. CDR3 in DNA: TGTGCCATCAGTGATCCCGACAGAACGAATGAAAAACTGTTTTTT. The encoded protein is CAISDPDRTNEKLFF.

The DNA for the CDR3 is TGTGCCAGCGCGGCCACGACAGGGCCATTGACCGGGGAGCTGTTTTTT. This gives the protein CASAATTGPLTGELFF. The genes are TRBV5-5 and TRBJ2-2; 7 nucleotides align to TRBD1. The CDR3 loop spans 16 amino acids. The germline gives CDR1 SGHKS, CDR2 YYEKEE (reference sequence). With V trimmed by 7 bases and J by 5 bases, 14 bases remained unmatched. Filled out from reference TRBV5-5 and TRBJ2-2, the complete variable domain reads DAGVTQSPTHLIKTRGQQVTLRCSPISGHKSVSWYQQVLGQGPQFIFQYYEKEERGRGNFPDRFSARQFPNYSSELNVNALLLGDSALYLCASAATTGPLTGELFFGEGSRLTVL.

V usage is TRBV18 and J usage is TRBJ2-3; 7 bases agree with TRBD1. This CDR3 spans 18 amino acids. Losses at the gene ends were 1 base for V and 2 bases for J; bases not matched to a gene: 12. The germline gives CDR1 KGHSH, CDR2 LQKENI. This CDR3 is CASSPRVSGQDNTDTQYF. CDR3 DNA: TGTGCCAGCTCACCACGAGTCAGCGGACAGGACAACACAGATACGCAGTATTTT. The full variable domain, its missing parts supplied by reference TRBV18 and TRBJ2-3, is NAGVMQNPRHLVRRRGQEARLRCSPMKGHSHVYWYRQLPEEGLKFMVYLQKENIIDESGMPKERFSAEFPKEGPSILRIQQVVRGDSAAYFCASSPRVSGQDNTDTQYFGPGTRLTVL.

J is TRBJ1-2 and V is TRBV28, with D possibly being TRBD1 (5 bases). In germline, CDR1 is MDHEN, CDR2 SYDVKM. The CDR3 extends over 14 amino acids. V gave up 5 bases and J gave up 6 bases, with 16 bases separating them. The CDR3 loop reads CASSPRGLNDGYTF. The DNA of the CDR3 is TGTGCCAGCAGTCCCCGGGGGTTAAATGATGGCTACACCTTC.

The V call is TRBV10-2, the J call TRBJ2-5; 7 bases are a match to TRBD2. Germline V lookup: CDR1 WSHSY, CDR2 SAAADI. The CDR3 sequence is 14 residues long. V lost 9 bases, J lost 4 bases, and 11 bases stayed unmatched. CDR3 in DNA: TGCGCCAGTACCGGTCCGGGGGGAGGAGAGACCCAGTACTTC. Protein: CASTGPGGGETQYF.

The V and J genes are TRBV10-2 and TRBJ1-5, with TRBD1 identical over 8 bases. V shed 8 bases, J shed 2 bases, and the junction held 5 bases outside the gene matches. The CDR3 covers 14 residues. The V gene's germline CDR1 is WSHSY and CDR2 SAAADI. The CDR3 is CASRTGLGNQPQHF. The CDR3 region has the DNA TGCGCCAGCCGGACAGGGCTGGGCAATCAGCCCCAGCATTTT.

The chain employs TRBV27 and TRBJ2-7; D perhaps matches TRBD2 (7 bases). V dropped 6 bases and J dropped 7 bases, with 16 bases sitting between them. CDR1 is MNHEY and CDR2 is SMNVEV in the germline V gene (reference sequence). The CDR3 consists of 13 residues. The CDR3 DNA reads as TGTGCCAGCAGCCCCCTGGGAGGGACAGAGCAGTACTTC. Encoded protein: CASSPLGGTEQYF.